This is a list of T cell receptor beta chains from one sample in a study of blood T cells in healthy people across ages. MiXCR, applied by TCRdb to the 5' RACE reads, yields one record per CDR3 protein. The sample holds 900,000 to 950,000 distinct CDR3 sequences, almost 30% seen once. This sample also belongs to another study, concerning T cells of mothers and their children.

Material for sequencing was blood. The receptor set was obtained from a woman aged 40 to 50 in good health. Both conserved end residues are part of each CDR3. Each record gives: clone size, D gene, V gene, J gene, CDR3 protein, CDR3 DNA. A D gene is named only where the DNA matches it firmly. Clone sizes are given selectively: once, few, many, or a class where the clone is expanded.

clone size: few; D gene: TRBD1; V gene: TRBV29-1; J gene: TRBJ1-4; CDR3 protein: CSVGQGLGEKLFF; CDR3 DNA: TGCAGCGTGGGACAGGGATTAGGTGAAAAACTGTTTTTT
clone size: many; D gene: -; V gene: TRBV6-1; J gene: TRBJ2-7; CDR3 protein: CASSENRLYEQYF; CDR3 DNA: TGTGCCAGCAGTGAAAACCGGCTCTACGAGCAGTACTTC
clone size: few; D gene: TRBD1; V gene: TRBV20-1; J gene: TRBJ2-3; CDR3 protein: CSARDLTGGSVADTQYF; CDR3 DNA: TGCAGTGCTAGAGATTTGACAGGGGGAAGTGTGGCAGATACGCAGTATTTT
clone size: -; D gene: -; V gene: TRBV12-3/TRBV12-4; J gene: TRBJ2-2; CDR3 protein: CASSRRVTGELFF; CDR3 DNA: TGTGCCAGCAGTCGGAGGGTCACCGGGGAGCTGTTTTTT
clone size: -; D gene: TRBD1; V gene: TRBV28; J gene: TRBJ1-2; CDR3 protein: CASSIRTGFNYGYTF; CDR3 DNA: TGTGCCAGCAGTATCCGGACAGGGTTTAACTATGGCTACACCTTC
clone size: -; D gene: -; V gene: TRBV7-8; J gene: TRBJ1-5; CDR3 protein: CASSPSGSPYSNQPQHF; CDR3 DNA: TGTGCCAGCAGCCCGAGCGGCAGCCCATATAGCAATCAGCCCCAGCATTTT
clone size: -; D gene: TRBD1; V gene: TRBV5-6; J gene: TRBJ2-3; CDR3 protein: CASSLGDREDTQYF; CDR3 DNA: TGTGCCAGCAGCTTGGGGGACAGGGAAGATACGCAGTATTTT
clone size: -; D gene: -; V gene: TRBV5-1; J gene: TRBJ2-5; CDR3 protein: CASSLAPKGRAYQETQYF; CDR3 DNA: TGCGCCAGCAGCTTGGCACCTAAAGGCCGGGCCTACCAAGAGACCCAGTACTTC
clone size: -; D gene: -; V gene: TRBV15; J gene: TRBJ2-7; CDR3 protein: CTTSSPQRGAYEQYF; CDR3 DNA: TGTACCACCAGCAGTCCCCAACGGGGAGCCTACGAGCAGTACTTC
clone size: -; D gene: -; V gene: TRBV7-2; J gene: TRBJ2-7; CDR3 protein: CASSLVVRGEYEQYF; CDR3 DNA: TGTGCCAGCAGCTTAGTGGTAAGAGGAGAATACGAGCAGTACTTC
clone size: many; D gene: TRBD1; V gene: TRBV28; J gene: TRBJ1-2; CDR3 protein: CASSFRTGGGYTF; CDR3 DNA: TGTGCCAGCAGTTTTAGGACAGGGGGTGGCTACACCTTC
clone size: -; D gene: TRBD2; V gene: TRBV18; J gene: TRBJ2-3; CDR3 protein: CASSSASGQGDTQYF; CDR3 DNA: TGTGCCAGCTCCTCAGCTAGCGGCCAAGGGGATACGCAGTATTTT